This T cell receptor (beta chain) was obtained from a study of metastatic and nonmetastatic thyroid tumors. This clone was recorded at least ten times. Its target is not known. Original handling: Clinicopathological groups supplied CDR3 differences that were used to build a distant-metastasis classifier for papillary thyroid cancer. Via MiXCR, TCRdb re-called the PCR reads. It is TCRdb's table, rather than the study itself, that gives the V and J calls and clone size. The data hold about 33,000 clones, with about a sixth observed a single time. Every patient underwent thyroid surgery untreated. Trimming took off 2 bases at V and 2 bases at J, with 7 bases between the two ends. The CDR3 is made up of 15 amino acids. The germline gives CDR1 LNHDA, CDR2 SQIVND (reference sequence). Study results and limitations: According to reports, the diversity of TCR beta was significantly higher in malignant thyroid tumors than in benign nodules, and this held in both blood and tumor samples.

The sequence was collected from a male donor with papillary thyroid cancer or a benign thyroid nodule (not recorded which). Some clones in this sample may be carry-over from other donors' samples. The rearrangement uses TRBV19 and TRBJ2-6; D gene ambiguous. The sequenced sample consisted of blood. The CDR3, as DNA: TGTGCCAGTAGTATAAGAGGAACTGGGGCCAACGTCCTGACTTTC. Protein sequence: CASSIRGTGANVLTF.